This passage covers 26 T cell receptor beta chains from one sample sequenced in a study of naive and memory T cell subsets. Two oligonucleotides, mixed equimolar, formed the beta constant-region primer covering TRBC1 and TRBC2. TCRdb re-derived calls from the UMI-ligation and nested PCR reads in MiXCR, one entry per CDR3 protein. The sample carries tens of thousands of distinct CDR3 sequences, more than 6.5% recorded once. Input material: central memory CD4+ T cells from blood. These receptors were taken from a human donor in good health.

The chain links TRBV30 to TRBJ1-5, with 8 positions matching TRBD1. The CDR3 loop spans 13 amino acids. Trimming took 5 bases from V and 6 from J; bases not matched to a gene: 6. From germline, CDR1 is GTSNPN and CDR2 SVGIG (reference sequence). Here the CDR3 reads CAWGQGLGQPQHF. CDR3 nucleotides: TGTGCCTGGGGACAGGGTTTGGGTCAGCCCCAGCATTTT.

The V gene is TRBV5-1, the J gene TRBJ2-4; possibly TRBD1 for D (6 bases). CDR1 and CDR2 (germline): SGHRS, YFSETQ. The V end lost 0 bases, the J end lost 7 bases, and 11 bases lay between the germline ends. There are 14 residues in the CDR3. The DNA for the CDR3 is TGCGCCAGCAGCTTGGGGGGGCAGGAGAACATTCAGTACTTC. Protein sequence: CASSLGGQENIQYF.

This clonotype was detected ten times or more. The J gene is TRBJ2-7, the V gene TRBV18; possible D gene TRBD2, 5 bases. Trimming cost V 5 bases and J 5 bases, with 10 bases left between them. The CDR3 runs to 12 residues. The germline gives CDR1 KGHSH, CDR2 LQKENI. The CDR3 loop reads CASSSGNHEQYF. CDR3 nucleotides: TGTGCCAGCTCAAGCGGTAATCACGAGCAGTACTTC.

This clonotype was seen many times. V gene TRBV29-1 combines with J gene TRBJ1-2, with TRBD1 identical over 7 bases. The CDR3 length is 13 residues. J was trimmed by 5 bases and V by 6 bases; bases with no gene match: 9. From germline, CDR1 is SQVTM and CDR2 ANQGSEA. CDR3 sequence: CSVRDSRFYGYTF. The CDR3 DNA is TGCAGCGTGAGGGACAGTCGCTTTTATGGCTACACCTTC.

This clonotype showed up many times. V gene TRBV7-3 combines with J gene TRBJ2-1, with D unresolved. Trimming took 0 bases from V and 6 from J, leaving 6 bases between them. Germline CDR1 reads SGHTA; CDR2 reads FQGTGA. This CDR3 contains 13 residues. The chain's CDR3 is CASSLTLGNEQFF. The CDR3 nucleotides read TGTGCCAGCAGCTTAACGTTGGGCAATGAGCAGTTCTTC. Variable domain in full (rest from reference TRBV7-3 and TRBJ2-1): GAGVSQTPSNKVTEKGKYVELRCDPISGHTALYWYRQSLGQGPEFLIYFQGTGAADDSGLPNDRFFAVRPEGSVSTLKIQRTERGDSAVYLCASSLTLGNEQFFGPGTRLTVL.

This clonotype has only a few counts. V usage is TRBV6-1 and J usage is TRBJ2-7; perhaps TRBD1 as D (6 bases). The CDR3 length is 16 residues. Germline CDR1 is MNHNS and CDR2 is SASEGT. With 8 bases removed from V and 1 base from J, the gap between germline ends came to 21 bases. The CDR3 loop is CASATEQGDISYEQYF. The CDR3 nucleotides are TGTGCCAGCGCCACTGAACAGGGTGACATATCCTACGAGCAGTACTTC.

There are many counts of this clonotype. The DNA of the CDR3 is TGCGCCAGCAGCTTGGCCACCACCCTAAACAAGCTTGGCTACACCTTC. This sequence encodes CASSLATTLNKLGYTF. The chain employs TRBV5-1 and TRBJ1-2; D is unclear. V gave up 0 bases and J gave up 7 bases, with 19 bases separating them. Germline CDR1 and CDR2: SGHRS and YFSETQ. This CDR3 has 16 amino acids.

This clonotype has a count of ten or more. The V call is TRBV28, the J call TRBJ1-5, with D uncertain. Germline assignment: CDR1 MDHEN and CDR2 SYDVKM. V was clipped by 6 bases and J by 8 bases, with 11 bases between them. This CDR3 contains 12 residues. The CDR3 nucleotides read TGTGCCAGCAGCATAAGGAAGAAGCCCCAGCATTTT. This gives the protein CASSIRKKPQHF.

This clonotype has a count of ten or more. The chain links TRBV29-1 to TRBJ2-1, with 10 bases matching TRBD2. This CDR3 spans 13 amino acids. Germline CDR1 is SQVTM and CDR2 is ANQGSEA. Trimming cost V 5 bases and J 9 bases; bases outside gene matches: 7. The CDR3 coding sequence is TGCAGCGTTCGGCTAGCGGGAGCGGCTGAGCAGTTCTTC. Translating it yields CSVRLAGAAEQFF.

This clonotype was observed a handful of times. The chain has TRBV5-6 and TRBJ2-4, with D perhaps TRBD2 (5 bases). CDR3 length: 14 amino acids. The germline V and J ends were trimmed by 7 bases and 1 base, with 12 bases remaining between them. CDR1 is SGHDT and CDR2 is YYEEEE in the germline V gene. CDR3 DNA: TGTGCCAGCGAGCGGTTCAGGGCCAAAAACATTCAGTACTTC. Protein product: CASERFRAKNIQYF.

This clonotype was seen more than once but under ten times. This sequence joins TRBV15 and TRBJ1-2, with D possibly matching TRBD1 (5 bases). V was clipped by 1 base and J by 6 bases, with 9 bases between them. The length of the CDR3 is 13 residues. Germline-derived CDR1 and CDR2 are LNHNV and YYDKDF (reference sequence). The CDR3 reads CATSRGGSNGYTF. The CDR3 nucleotides read TGTGCCACCAGCAGAGGGGGGTCCAATGGCTACACCTTC.

The chain recombines TRBV20-1 with TRBJ2-3; D unclear. V was cut by 2 bases and J by 3 bases, with 12 bases left in between. Germline-derived CDR1 and CDR2 are DFQATT and SNEGSKA (reference sequence). This CDR3 comprises 14 residues. The CDR3 coding sequence is TGCAGTGCTAGACGGCAGCCTGGGACAGATACGCAGTATTTT. The encoded protein is CSARRQPGTDTQYF.

The table lists this clonotype with many counts. V is TRBV13 and J is TRBJ1-6; TRBD1 is a possible D gene (5 bases). This CDR3 has 16 residues. Germline V gene lookup returns CDR1 PRHDT and CDR2 FYEKMQ (reference sequence). The V gene lost 4 bases and the J gene lost 9 bases, with 19 bases spanning the gap. This CDR3 reads CASSSKGAPGRSPLHF. In DNA form, the CDR3 reads TGTGCCAGCAGCTCGAAAGGGGCTCCAGGCCGTTCACCCCTCCACTTT.

In its sample, this clonotype was seen many times. CDR3 protein: CASSLATAYGYTF. CDR3 nucleotide sequence: TGTGCCAGCAGCTTAGCGACAGCCTATGGCTACACCTTC. The gene calls are TRBV7-8 and TRBJ1-2; D is perhaps TRBD1 (5 bases). This CDR3 comprises 13 residues. The germline V and J ends were trimmed by 0 bases and 4 bases, with 6 bases remaining between them. The V gene's germline CDR1 is SGHVS and CDR2 FQNEAQ.

This clonotype was observed a handful of times. J is TRBJ1-4 and V is TRBV6-2 or TRBV6-3, with 8 bases identical to TRBD1. This CDR3 has 16 residues. V was clipped by 2 bases and J by 7 bases; unmatched bases: 9. CDR1 is MNHEY and CDR2 is SVGEGT in the germline V gene. The CDR3 loop is CASSYGTGSGGEKLFF. The CDR3 DNA sequence: TGTGCCAGCAGTTACGGGACAGGAAGTGGGGGTGAAAAACTGTTTTTT.

This clonotype was observed at least ten times. V gene TRBV7-2 combines with J gene TRBJ1-4; the D is unclear. V shed 6 bases and J shed 0 bases, with 8 bases lying between them. CDR3 length: 14 amino acids. Per the germline V gene, CDR1 is SGHTA and CDR2 is FQGNSA. The CDR3 nucleotides are TGTGCCAGCAGTCGAACTACAACTAATGAAAAACTGTTTTTT. As protein: CASSRTTTNEKLFF.

This clonotype has just a few counts. This chain joins TRBV7-9 and TRBJ1-2, with D tentatively TRBD1 (5 bases). CDR3 length equals 14 residues. Germline values: CDR1 SEHNR, CDR2 FQNEAQ (reference sequence). The V gene lost 0 bases and the J gene lost 4 bases, with 9 bases spanning the gap. CDR3 loop: CASSLARDLYGYTF. CDR3 DNA sequence: TGTGCCAGCAGCTTAGCCCGGGACCTCTATGGCTACACCTTC. The complete variable domain, with remaining parts taken from reference TRBV7-9 and TRBJ1-2, reads DTGVSQNPRHKITKRGQNVTFRCDPISEHNRLYWYRQTLGQGPEFLTYFQNEAQLEKSRLLSDRFSAERPKGSFSTLEIQRTEQGDSAMYLCASSLARDLYGYTFGSGTRLTVV.

This clonotype was seen ten or more times. The chain uses TRBV2 and TRBJ2-7; 7 bases agree with TRBD2. CDR1 and CDR2 (germline): SNHLY, FYNNEI. The CDR3 runs to 13 residues. V lost 1 base, J lost 11 bases, and 8 bases stayed unmatched. The CDR3 DNA follows: TGTGCCAGCAGTGAAGATGAACTAGCGCAGAAGTACTTC. Encoded protein: CASSEDELAQKYF.

Many counts were recorded for this clonotype. The rearrangement links TRBV6-1 to TRBJ2-7; TRBD1 matches at 9 bases. This CDR3 comprises 15 residues. The trim removed 6 bases at V and 5 bases at J, leaving 11 bases unmatched. CDR1 and CDR2 from the germline V gene are MNHNS and SASEGT. In DNA form, the CDR3 reads TGTGCCAGCAGGCGCTCCGGGACAGGGTCCGACGAGCAGTACTTC. Translated: CASRRSGTGSDEQYF.

There are many counts of this clonotype. The chain combines TRBV20-1 with TRBJ2-3; no definite D call. The CDR3 has 14 amino acids. Germline CDR1 and CDR2: DFQATT and SNEGSKA (reference sequence). The germline V and J ends were trimmed by 3 bases and 0 bases, with 10 bases remaining between them. The DNA of the CDR3 is TGCAGTGCTAGTGACTTCGTTAGCACAGATACGCAGTATTTT. This gives the protein CSASDFVSTDTQYF.

This clonotype showed up many times. The chain recombines TRBV7-9 with TRBJ1-1, with D maybe TRBD1 (5 bases). This CDR3 is built from 13 residues. Trimming stripped 11 bases from V and 5 bases from J, with 18 bases between. The germline V gene encodes CDR1 SEHNR and CDR2 FQNEAQ (reference sequence). Here the CDR3 DNA reads TGTGCCGTGGGGACGGGCGCGGCTACTGAAGCTTTCTTT. As protein: CAVGTGAATEAFF.

At least ten counts were recorded for this clonotype. The CDR3 is CATPTGRDRDTEAFF. CDR3 coding DNA: TGTGCCACCCCCACTGGGAGGGACAGGGACACTGAAGCTTTCTTT. J is TRBJ1-1 and V is TRBV24-1; 9 positions agree with TRBD1. J was trimmed by 3 bases and V by 9 bases; bases with no gene match: 10. Germline V lookup: CDR1 KGHDR, CDR2 SFDVKD. This CDR3 comprises 15 residues.

This clonotype was found a few times. The chain is built from TRBV5-6 and TRBJ2-3, with a weak D call TRBD2 (5 bases). Trimming took off 1 base at V and 2 bases at J, with 14 bases between the two ends. Germline V gene data show CDR1 as SGHDT and CDR2 as YYEEEE. The CDR3 length is 16 residues. The CDR3 here is CASSLPQDGVTDTQYF. The CDR3 nucleotides read TGTGCCAGCAGCTTGCCGCAAGACGGGGTCACAGATACGCAGTATTTT.

The table lists this clonotype with a few counts. This chain uses TRBV5-6 with TRBJ1-1, with a possible D match to TRBD1 (6 bases). There are 20 residues in the CDR3. Germline V gene data show CDR1 as SGHDT and CDR2 as YYEEEE. V was pared by 2 bases and J by 4 bases, with 30 bases between. The CDR3 region is CASSLGGGSRAPGPGTEAFF. The CDR3 nucleotides read TGTGCCAGCAGCTTAGGGGGGGGAAGCAGGGCGCCCGGTCCGGGCACTGAAGCTTTCTTT.

Many counts were recorded for this clonotype. The V and J genes are TRBV20-1 and TRBJ1-1, with D hard to call. Per germline, CDR1 DFQATT and CDR2 SNEGSKA (reference sequence). The CDR3 loop spans 15 amino acids. The ends were cut back, 0 bases at V and 1 base at J, with 12 bases in the middle. The CDR3: CSARDGRQPNTEAFF. The CDR3 coding sequence is TGCAGTGCTAGAGATGGGAGGCAGCCGAACACTGAAGCTTTCTTT.

This clonotype was counted once. A much larger clone differs from this one at a single base, so this may be a read error. The chain combines TRBV28 with TRBJ2-3; 11 bases fit TRBD2. The germline V gene encodes CDR1 MDHEN and CDR2 SYDVKM. Germline trimming cut 5 bases from V and 0 bases from J; bases unmatched to any gene: 4. The CDR3 contains 16 residues. The CDR3 protein is CASSVSSGGSTDTQYF. DNA for the CDR3: TGTGCCAGCAGTGTGTCTAGCGGGGGGAGCACAGATACGCAGTATTTT.